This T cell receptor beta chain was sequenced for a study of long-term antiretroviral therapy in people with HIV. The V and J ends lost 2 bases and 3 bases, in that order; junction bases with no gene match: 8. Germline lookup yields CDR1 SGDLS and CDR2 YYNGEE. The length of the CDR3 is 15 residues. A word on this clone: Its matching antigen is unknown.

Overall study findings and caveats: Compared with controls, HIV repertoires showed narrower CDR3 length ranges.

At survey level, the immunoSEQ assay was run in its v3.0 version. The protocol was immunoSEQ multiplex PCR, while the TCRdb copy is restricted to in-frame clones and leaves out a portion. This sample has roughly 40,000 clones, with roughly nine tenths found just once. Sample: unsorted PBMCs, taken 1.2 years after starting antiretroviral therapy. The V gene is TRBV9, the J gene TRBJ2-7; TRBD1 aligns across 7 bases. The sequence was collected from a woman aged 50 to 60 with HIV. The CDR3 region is CASSVSIGTDYEQYF. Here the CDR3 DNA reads TGTGCCAGCAGCGTCTCCATCGGGACAGACTACGAGCAGTACTTC.